The 27 T cell receptor beta chains in this list originate from one sample, sequenced in a study of cytotoxic CD8 clonotypes in ibrutinib-treated CLL. Sequencing was performed with immunoSEQ multiplex PCR; in TCRdb, only in-frame clones are kept and a portion is missing. This table holds about 130,000 clones, 79% found once. Sequenced here: PBMCs, sampled after 12 months of ibrutinib treatment. Receptor source: a human donor with chronic lymphocytic leukemia.

This clone was seen more than once but under ten times. The chain carries TRBV25-1 and TRBJ2-7, with TRBD2 matching over 8 bases. V shed 4 bases, J shed 5 bases, and the junction held 4 bases outside the gene matches. The CDR3 is 13 amino acids. Germline assignment: CDR1 MGHDK and CDR2 SYGVNS. The CDR3 DNA reads as TGTGCCAGCAGTGTTGCGGGAGGCAACGAGCAGTACTTC. Protein product: CASSVAGGNEQYF.

This chain's CDR3 is CASSPGLAGVGEQFF. As DNA, the CDR3 is TGTGCCAGCAGTCCCGGACTAGCGGGAGTGGGGGAGCAGTTCTTC. The chain links TRBV27 to TRBJ2-1, with 13 positions matching TRBD2. V trimming: 5 bases; J trimming: 10 bases; junction bases outside the gene matches: 8. CDR1 and CDR2 (germline): MNHEY, SMNVEV (reference sequence). The CDR3 has 15 amino acids.

This sequence joins TRBV11-2 and TRBJ2-1; TRBD1 might be the D (6 bases). This CDR3 contains 17 residues. Trimming stripped 2 bases from V and 8 bases from J, with 22 bases between. Per germline, CDR1 SGHAT and CDR2 FQNNGV. CDR3 sequence reads: CASSLLKGGPSPDEQFF. Here the CDR3 DNA reads TGTGCCAGCAGCTTACTTAAAGGGGGACCCTCCCCGGATGAGCAGTTCTTC.

This chain links TRBV21-1 with TRBJ1-1. TRBV21-1 is a pseudogene segment. The CDR3 length is 16 residues. The CDR3 nucleotides read TGTGCCAGCTCCCCCAGTAAAGGGAATACTAGCGCTGAAGCTTTCTTT. It specifies CASSPSKGNTSAEAFF.

This clone showed up just once. The chain carries TRBV5-5 and TRBJ2-7; 10 bases are shared with TRBD2. Germline CDR1 is SGHKS and CDR2 is YYEKEE (reference sequence). The CDR3 spans 15 residues. V lost 5 bases to trimming and J lost 4 bases; unmatched junction nucleotides: 9. CDR3 DNA: TGTGCCAGCAGGGAAGGACTAGCGGAGGCTTACGAGCAGTACTTC. This codes for CASREGLAEAYEQYF.

This clone was observed a few times. The chain recombines TRBV6-5 with TRBJ1-2, with D perhaps matching TRBD1 (6 bases). The CDR3 contains 14 residues. Germline CDR1 and CDR2: MNHEY and SVGAGI. V dropped 6 bases and J dropped 4 bases, with 15 bases sitting between them. CDR3 amino acids: CASRGHSSFYGYTF. Here the CDR3 DNA reads TGTGCCAGCAGGGGACATTCGTCTTTCTATGGCTACACCTTC.

This clone was recorded a few times. The chain uses TRBV4-3 and TRBJ1-5, with 7 positions matching TRBD1. This CDR3 has 15 amino acids. The V gene's germline CDR1 is LGHNA and CDR2 YSLEER. Trimming took 0 bases from V and 6 from J; bases not matched to a gene: 5. CDR3 nucleotides: TGCGCCAGCAGCCAAGAGTTGCAGGGGGGTCAGCCCCAGCATTTT. This translates into CASSQELQGGQPQHF.

The chain employs TRBV5-6 and TRBJ2-3; the D gene is possibly TRBD1 (6 bases). The CDR3 is made up of 16 amino acids. Per the germline V gene, CDR1 is SGHDT and CDR2 is YYEEEE. V lost 4 bases and J 2 bases, leaving 17 bases between the germline ends. CDR3 nucleotide sequence: TGTGCCAGCAGCCTTGGTTACAGGGTAAACACAGATACGCAGTATTTT. Its translation: CASSLGYRVNTDTQYF.

This rearrangement joins TRBV14 to TRBJ2-2; D is undetermined. Per germline, CDR1 SGHDN and CDR2 FVKESK. The CDR3 runs to 15 residues. The V gene lost 2 bases and the J gene lost 3 bases, with 10 bases spanning the gap. The CDR3 sequence is CASSQQVQDTGELFF. DNA of the CDR3: TGTGCCAGCAGCCAACAAGTGCAAGACACCGGGGAGCTGTTTTTT.

CDR3 residues: CASSQALLGAYGYTF. DNA for the CDR3: TGCGCCAGCAGCCAAGCCTTGTTGGGGGCGTATGGCTACACCTTC. The chain couples TRBV4-3 to TRBJ1-2; maybe TRBD1 (6 bases). Trimming stripped 1 base from V and 5 bases from J, with 14 bases between. Per the germline V gene, CDR1 is LGHNA and CDR2 is YSLEER. The CDR3 covers 15 residues.

The chain has TRBV10-3 and TRBJ1-1; 10 bases are a match to TRBD1. CDR3 length: 14 amino acids. Germline V lookup: CDR1 ENHRY, CDR2 SYGVKD. V gave up 7 bases and J gave up 6 bases; unmatched junction bases: 8. In DNA, the CDR3 is TGTGCCATCATGGGGGACAGGGGAGGCTCTGAAGCTTTCTTT. Its protein is CAIMGDRGGSEAFF.

V is TRBV4-1 and J is TRBJ2-2, with TRBD1 matching over 9 bases. This CDR3 contains 18 residues. Germline V CDR1 and CDR2: MGHRA, YSYEKL. The V gene end was trimmed by 0 bases and the J gene end by 6 bases; junction bases not matched to a gene: 11. CDR3 in amino acids: CASSQDVDRGWFAGELFF. The CDR3, as DNA: TGCGCCAGCAGCCAAGATGTTGACAGGGGGTGGTTTGCCGGGGAGCTGTTTTTT.

The CDR3 here is CASNDGGREKLFF. The CDR3 DNA is TGCGCCAGCAACGATGGGGGCAGGGAAAAACTGTTTTTT. The gene calls are TRBV10-1 and TRBJ1-4; a possible D gene is TRBD1 (6 bases). V was clipped by 7 bases and J by 8 bases, with 14 bases between them. The CDR3 has 13 amino acids. Germline assignment: CDR1 WNHNN and CDR2 SYGVQD (reference sequence).

The V gene is TRBV25-1, the J gene TRBJ2-3, with D perhaps TRBD1 (6 bases). V shed 2 bases and J shed 1 base, with 19 bases lying between them. CDR3 length: 18 amino acids. The germline V gene has CDR1 MGHDK and CDR2 SYGVNS. CDR3 nucleotides: TGTGCCAGCAGTGAACTAGGGAACAGGGAAGGCCGCACAGATACGCAGTATTTT. Its translation: CASSELGNREGRTDTQYF. Drawing the rest from reference TRBV25-1 and TRBJ2-3, the complete variable domain is EADIYQTPRYLVIGTGKKITLECSQTMGHDKMYWYQQDPGMELHLIHYSYGVNSTEKGDLSSESTVSRIRTEHFPLTLESARPSHTSQYLCASSELGNREGRTDTQYFGPGTRLTVL.

The gene calls are TRBV15 and TRBJ1-2; no definite D call. Germline CDR1 is LNHNV and CDR2 is YYDKDF (reference sequence). This CDR3 is 12 amino acids long. Trimming pared 0 bases from V and 1 base from J, leaving 0 bases between. The CDR3, as DNA: TGTGCCACCAGCAGAGATAACTATGGCTACACCTTC. It is translated as CATSRDNYGYTF.

The chain uses TRBV12-5 and TRBJ1-4; 12 bases are a match to TRBD1. V lost 2 bases and J lost 6; bases outside the gene matches: 13. The CDR3 covers 19 residues. Per the germline V gene, CDR1 is LGHNT and CDR2 is FRNRAP. CDR3 sequence reads: CASGLTSFRDRGRDEKLFF. CDR3 bases: TGTGCTAGTGGTTTGACATCCTTCCGGGACAGGGGGCGGGATGAAAAACTGTTTTTT.

This rearrangement joins TRBV7-8 to TRBJ1-5; D gene ambiguous. V lost 3 bases and J lost 7, with 25 bases in between. Looked up from germline, CDR1 is SGHVS and CDR2 is FQNEAQ. The CDR3 has 18 amino acids. DNA for the CDR3: TGTGCCAGCAGCTTTGAGTGGGGTGCGCGGGCCAGAATCCAGCCCCAGCATTTT. Protein sequence: CASSFEWGARARIQPQHF.

CDR3 protein: CASSLGLGTYEQYF. In DNA, the CDR3 is TGCGCCAGCAGCTTGGGGTTGGGGACCTACGAGCAGTACTTC. The chain is built from TRBV5-1 and TRBJ2-7, with D unresolved. This CDR3 spans 14 amino acids. The V and J ends lost 0 bases and 2 bases respectively, with 9 bases between them. Germline CDR1 is SGHRS and CDR2 is YFSETQ.

The V and J genes are TRBV25-1 and TRBJ2-3; D is possibly TRBD2 (6 bases). The V gene's germline CDR1 is MGHDK and CDR2 SYGVNS. The CDR3 sequence is 18 residues long. V was pared by 6 bases and J by 2 bases, with 24 bases between. The CDR3 sequence is CASSWGVGDSLYTDTQYF. The CDR3, as DNA: TGTGCCAGCAGCTGGGGAGTTGGGGACTCGCTTTACACAGATACGCAGTATTTT.

This chain uses TRBV19 with TRBJ1-3; a weak D match, TRBD1 (6 bases). Germline V gene sequence: CDR1 LNHDA, CDR2 SQIVND (reference sequence). The CDR3 totals 14 residues. V was clipped by 6 bases and J by 4 bases, with 13 bases between them. The CDR3 DNA is TGTGCCAGTAGGGCCGGGGGGCCAGGAAACACCATATATTTT. Its protein is CASRAGGPGNTIYF.

The chain uses TRBV30 and TRBJ1-5; perhaps TRBD1 as D (5 bases). V shed 5 bases and J shed 0 bases, with 8 bases lying between them. The CDR3 covers 13 residues. Germline V lookup: CDR1 GTSNPN, CDR2 SVGIG (reference sequence). CDR3 in amino acids: CAWQGYSNQPQHF. As DNA, the CDR3 is TGTGCCTGGCAGGGCTATAGCAATCAGCCCCAGCATTTT. The full variable domain, rest sourced from reference TRBV30 and TRBJ1-5, is SQTIHQWPATLVQPVGSPLSLECTVEGTSNPNLYWYRQAAGRGLQLLFYSVGIGQISSEVPQNLSASRPQDRQFILSSKKLLLSDSGFYLCAWQGYSNQPQHFGDGTRLSIL.

This rearrangement joins TRBV5-1 to TRBJ1-2; perhaps TRBD1 as D (6 bases). The germline V gene has CDR1 SGHRS and CDR2 YFSETQ. V lost 4 bases to trimming and J lost 8 bases, with 21 bases between them. This CDR3 contains 15 residues. The CDR3 nucleotides read TGCGCCAGCAGCCCGGACGTGGGGGCGTTCGACGGCTACACCTTC. Its translation: CASSPDVGAFDGYTF.

The chain carries TRBV7-2 and TRBJ2-5; maybe TRBD2 (6 bases). The CDR3 contains 18 residues. Germline CDR1 SGHTA, CDR2 FQGNSA. V gave up 6 bases and J gave up 5 bases, with 28 bases separating them. The CDR3 sequence: CASRLQNWAGRTYETQYF. For the CDR3, the DNA is TGTGCCAGCAGACTCCAGAATTGGGCTGGGAGGACCTATGAGACCCAGTACTTC.

This sequence joins TRBV28 and TRBJ2-7; D uncertain. This CDR3 is 17 amino acids long. Trimming took 2 bases from V and 5 from J, leaving 22 bases between them. The germline V gene encodes CDR1 MDHEN and CDR2 SYDVKM. For the CDR3, the DNA is TGTGCCAGCAGTTTAGTGCTAACAGTTCCAATAATCGACGAGCAGTACTTC. Its protein is CASSLVLTVPIIDEQYF.

This sequence joins TRBV4-2 and TRBJ2-3; D perhaps matches TRBD2 (5 bases). CDR1 and CDR2 from the germline V gene are LGHNA and YNFKEQ. This CDR3 is 14 amino acids long. V lost 4 bases, J lost 2 bases, and 10 bases lay in between. The CDR3 protein is CASSPRGPTDTQYF. As DNA, the CDR3 is TGTGCCAGCAGCCCGAGAGGGCCCACAGATACGCAGTATTTT.

This chain connects TRBV7-9 to TRBJ1-5, with TRBD1 as a possible D gene (6 bases). Trimming left V 5 bases short and J 2 bases short, with 13 bases between. Germline V lookup: CDR1 SEHNR, CDR2 FQNEAQ (reference sequence). CDR3 length: 15 residues. The CDR3 loop is CASSARGAGNQPQHF. CDR3 sequence (DNA): TGTGCCAGCAGCGCACGGGGGGCGGGCAATCAGCCCCAGCATTTT. Supplemented by reference TRBV7-9 and TRBJ1-5, the full variable domain reads DTGVSQNPRHKITKRGQNVTFRCDPISEHNRLYWYRQTLGQGPEFLTYFQNEAQLEKSRLLSDRFSAERPKGSFSTLEIQRTEQGDSAMYLCASSARGAGNQPQHFGDGTRLSIL.

The V call is TRBV7-2, the J call TRBJ2-7; tentative D call: TRBD2 (6 bases). The V end was cut by 5 bases, the J end by 3 bases, with 14 bases between. The CDR3 length is 14 residues. The germline V gene encodes CDR1 SGHTA and CDR2 FQGNSA. As DNA, the CDR3 is TGTGCCAGCAGCGCGAGGGCCGGGAGCTACGAGCAGTACTTC. Translated: CASSARAGSYEQYF.